This T cell receptor beta chain was identified during a study of blood T cell repertoires in COVID-19. Study details: Samples came from the United States, Italy and Spain, spanning acute and convalescent COVID-19. PBMCs, B-cell-depleted T cells, or T cells were the source of the cDNA or gDNA that made up the material.

CDR1 and CDR2 (germline): MNHNS, SASEGT. The CDR3 consists of 14 residues. Trimming cost V 3 bases and J 9 bases, with 15 bases left between them. In the original analysis: Reference gene primer amplification yielded estimated nucleated cell counts. Data came from immunoSEQ multiplex PCR; TCRdb stores just in-frame clones and leaves some out. D and trimming come from the DNA, and the V and J calls and clone size come from that table. The table includes about 90,000 clones, around 85% detected once. The clonotype comes from a man older than 75 with active or convalescent COVID-19. Sequenced material: peripheral blood. The gene calls are TRBV6-1 and TRBJ2-4; TRBD1 might be the D (5 bases). This CDR3 reads CASSEVHLQGIQYF. The CDR3 bases are TGTGCCAGCAGTGAGGTACACCTCCAGGGCATTCAGTACTTC.